This T cell receptor beta chain was recovered during a study of CXCR3-negative and CXCR3-positive naive CD8 T cells. CDR1 and CDR2 from the germline V gene are SGHDN and FVKESK. The CDR3 is 16 residues long. According to its frequency, this clonotype is medium-sized. What it recognizes is unknown. Regarding the study as a whole: More hydrophobic TRB CDR3s occurred in CXCR3-positive than in CXCR3-negative naive cells. The study found CXCR3 expression partially decreased after cryopreservation and ran most assays on fresh PBMCs. Similar TRBV-TRBJ usage was seen in naive cells (both CXCR3-negative and CXCR3-positive), but memory cells differed.

Through 5' RACE with UMI labels, the TRB cDNA libraries were prepared. After re-calling the 5' RACE reads, TCRdb lists one entry per CDR3 protein, DNA absent. The specimen's table records over 5,500 distinct CDR3 sequences. This receptor was taken from a human donor in good health. Some clones in this sample may be carry-over from other donors' samples. The gene calls are TRBV14 and TRBJ2-7; the TCRdb D gene call, TRBD2, has no DNA to confirm it. The sample taken for sequencing was naive CXCR3- CD8+ T cells from blood. As for subset: CD45RO-CCR7+CD27+CD95- naive CD8+ T cells lacking CXCR3 (TNR3-). The CDR3 region is CASSQVGGGWGYEQYF.